The 31 T cell receptor beta chains below come from one sample, sequenced in a study of cytomegalovirus exposure and HLA in healthy donors. The primer mix had 60 Vbeta and 13 Jbeta primers. Repertoires were generated with immunoSEQ multiplex PCR, while TCRdb's copy carries only in-frame clones and drops some. This sample has about 100,000 clones, with around four fifths found just once. Sequencing used PBMCs. The receptors shown here come from a young man in good health and CMV-seronegative.

This chain links TRBV5-1 with TRBJ2-3, with a possible D match to TRBD1 (6 bases). The CDR3 covers 15 residues. V lost 4 bases, J lost 2 bases, and 14 bases lay in between. The germline gives CDR1 SGHRS, CDR2 YFSETQ. CDR3 sequence: CASSIQGLSTDTQYF. Written as DNA, the CDR3 is TGCGCCAGCAGCATACAGGGCCTTTCCACAGATACGCAGTATTTT. The variable domain in full, completed from reference TRBV5-1 and TRBJ2-3, reads KAGVTQTPRYLIKTRGQQVTLSCSPISGHRSVSWYQQTPGQGLQFLFEYFSETQRNKGNFPGRFSGRQFSNSRSEMNVSTLELGDSALYLCASSIQGLSTDTQYFGPGTRLTVL.

V is TRBV7-9 and J is TRBJ1-1; possible D gene TRBD1, 5 bases. CDR3 length: 12 amino acids. Deletions cut 9 bases from V and 6 bases from J, with 14 bases between. The germline V gene encodes CDR1 SEHNR and CDR2 FQNEAQ (reference sequence). This CDR3 reads CASSGGRAEAFF. The CDR3 region has the DNA TGTGCCAGTTCCGGGGGTAGAGCTGAAGCTTTCTTT.

V is TRBV4-2 and J is TRBJ2-3; maybe TRBD2 (7 bases). Germline loops: CDR1 LGHNA, CDR2 YNFKEQ. Trimming took off 7 bases at V and 4 bases at J, with 18 bases between the two ends. The CDR3 length is 15 residues. The CDR3 nucleotides read TGTGCCAGCACCGGAAGACTAGGGGGGGCAGATACGCAGTATTTT. It translates to CASTGRLGGADTQYF.

The rearrangement uses TRBV5-8 and TRBJ2-5, with 11 bases aligning to TRBD2. The J call may be faulty, since TRBJ2-7 better matches the DNA end. This CDR3 has 17 amino acids. CDR1 SGHTS and CDR2 YDEGEE come from the germline V gene. The CDR3 sequence is CASSRPRLAGPLNEQYF. The DNA of the CDR3 is TGTGCCAGCAGCAGGCCGAGACTAGCGGGGCCGCTAAACGAGCAGTACTTC.

The chain links TRBV2 to TRBJ2-1, with D maybe TRBD2 (5 bases). The V gene lost 7 bases and the J gene lost 5 bases, with 15 bases spanning the gap. The CDR3 loop spans 14 amino acids. Germline V gene data show CDR1 as SNHLY and CDR2 as FYNNEI. The CDR3 bases are TGTGCCAGCAAACCGGGATCCGACCACAATGAGCAGTTCTTC. As protein: CASKPGSDHNEQFF. The whole variable domain, remainder taken from reference TRBV2 and TRBJ2-1, is EPEVTQTPSHQVTQMGQEVILRCVPISNHLYFYWYRQILGQKVEFLVSFYNNEISEKSEIFDDQFSVERPDGSNFTLKIRSTKLEDSAMYFCASKPGSDHNEQFFGPGTRLTVL.

The V gene is TRBV5-1, the J gene TRBJ2-3; 7 bases are shared with TRBD1. This CDR3 has 16 residues. V lost 0 bases and J lost 3; bases outside the gene matches: 7. Germline loops: CDR1 SGHRS, CDR2 YFSETQ. In DNA, the CDR3 is TGCGCCAGCAGCTTGGCCCGGGACAGATGGACAGATACGCAGTATTTT. It encodes CASSLARDRWTDTQYF.

The chain has TRBV28 and TRBJ1-2; TRBD1 aligns across 9 bases. CDR3 length: 16 amino acids. Germline CDR1 is MDHEN and CDR2 is SYDVKM. Trimming took 6 bases from V and 4 from J; bases not matched to a gene: 12. The CDR3 nucleotides are TGTGCCAGCAGCCGTCCCGGGACAGGGACACTCTATGGCTACACCTTC. Translated, it gives CASSRPGTGTLYGYTF.

This chain uses TRBV27 with TRBJ2-3; perhaps TRBD2 as D (5 bases). Germline CDR1 reads MNHEY; CDR2 reads SMNVEV (reference sequence). The CDR3 runs to 16 residues. Trimming took off 6 bases at V and 5 bases at J, with 21 bases between the two ends. The CDR3 spells CASSPSKGEVEDTQYF. The CDR3 DNA reads TGTGCCAGCAGCCCAAGCAAGGGAGAGGTTGAAGATACGCAGTATTTT.

The chain carries TRBV19 and TRBJ2-5, with D possibly matching TRBD2 (5 bases). The CDR3 runs 13 residues. The V end was cut by 8 bases, the J end by 9 bases, with 19 bases between. In germline, CDR1 is LNHDA, CDR2 SQIVND (reference sequence). The CDR3 sequence: CASAASTHGAQYF. CDR3 coding DNA: TGTGCCAGTGCCGCGAGTACCCACGGGGCCCAGTACTTC.

This chain links TRBV28 with TRBJ2-3, with TRBD1 matching 8 bases. The CDR3 has 15 residues. In germline, CDR1 is MDHEN, CDR2 SYDVKM. J lost 2 bases, V lost 9 bases, and 10 bases had no gene match. The CDR3 region is CASSTGASHTDTQYF. CDR3 coding DNA: TGTGCCAGTTCGACAGGGGCATCACACACAGATACGCAGTATTTT.

The rearrangement links TRBV19 to TRBJ2-2, with D possibly matching TRBD2 (6 bases). CDR1 and CDR2 (germline): LNHDA, SQIVND (reference sequence). The CDR3 spans 16 residues. V lost 0 bases, J lost 5 bases, and 13 bases lay in between. The CDR3 region is CASSIDHLGGTGELFF. The CDR3 nucleotides are TGTGCCAGTAGTATAGATCACCTGGGAGGAACCGGGGAGCTGTTTTTT.

The chain's CDR3 is CATSRGQVNEQFF. CDR3 DNA sequence: TGTGCCACCAGCAGAGGCCAGGTCAATGAGCAGTTCTTC. The rearrangement joins TRBV15 to TRBJ2-1, with D unresolved. The CDR3 has 13 amino acids. Germline CDR1 is LNHNV and CDR2 is YYDKDF (reference sequence). V gave up 1 base and J gave up 6 bases, with 7 bases separating them.

V gene TRBV5-1 combines with J gene TRBJ2-2; 10 nucleotides line up with TRBD1. CDR1 is SGHRS, CDR2 YFSETQ, per germline. The V gene end was trimmed by 4 bases and the J gene end by 6 bases; junction bases not matched to a gene: 0. The CDR3 runs to 13 residues. CDR3: CASSGTGAGELFF. The CDR3 coding sequence is TGCGCCAGCAGCGGGACAGGGGCCGGGGAGCTGTTTTTT. Based on the CDR3 plus reference TRBV5-1 and TRBJ2-2, the full variable domain is KAGVTQTPRYLIKTRGQQVTLSCSPISGHRSVSWYQQTPGQGLQFLFEYFSETQRNKGNFPGRFSGRQFSNSRSEMNVSTLELGDSALYLCASSGTGAGELFFGEGSRLTVL.

The CDR3 DNA sequence: TGTGCCAGCAGCTTACAGGGACAGGCTAGCTCGAGCTCCTACAATGAGCAGTTCTTC. Its translation: CASSLQGQASSSSYNEQFF. The chain links TRBV7-9 to TRBJ2-1; 8 positions match TRBD1. CDR1 SEHNR and CDR2 FQNEAQ come from the germline V gene (reference sequence). CDR3 size: 19 residues. The V and J ends lost 2 bases and 0 bases, in that order; junction bases with no gene match: 12.

The chain employs TRBV2 and TRBJ2-1; 7 nucleotides line up with TRBD2. The length of the CDR3 is 15 residues. V lost 6 bases and J lost 2; bases outside the gene matches: 7. CDR1 is SNHLY, CDR2 FYNNEI, per germline. The CDR3 DNA reads TGTGCCAGCAGGGAGGGGACTACCGCCTACAATGAGCAGTTCTTC. Translating gives CASREGTTAYNEQFF.

The gene calls are TRBV18 and TRBJ2-7; a weak D match, TRBD1 (5 bases). V lost 1 base to trimming and J lost 3 bases, with 13 bases between them. CDR1 is KGHSH and CDR2 is LQKENI in the germline V gene. This CDR3 has 15 amino acids. Written as DNA, the CDR3 is TGTGCCAGCTCACCACAGCAGGGCTTATACTACGAGCAGTACTTC. As protein: CASSPQQGLYYEQYF. The entire variable domain, with the rest obtained from reference TRBV18 and TRBJ2-7, is as follows: NAGVMQNPRHLVRRRGQEARLRCSPMKGHSHVYWYRQLPEEGLKFMVYLQKENIIDESGMPKERFSAEFPKEGPSILRIQQVVRGDSAAYFCASSPQQGLYYEQYFGPGTRLTVT.

The J gene is TRBJ2-7, the V gene TRBV7-9; D gene uncertain. The V gene's germline CDR1 is SEHNR and CDR2 FQNEAQ (reference sequence). V was pared by 2 bases and J by 7 bases, with 9 bases between. CDR3 length equals 12 residues. DNA for the CDR3: TGTGCCAGCAGCTTAAGTGGGCCTGAGCAGTACTTC. Translating gives CASSLSGPEQYF. The full variable domain, rest sourced from reference TRBV7-9 and TRBJ2-7, is DTGVSQNPRHKITKRGQNVTFRCDPISEHNRLYWYRQTLGQGPEFLTYFQNEAQLEKSRLLSDRFSAERPKGSFSTLEIQRTEQGDSAMYLCASSLSGPEQYFGPGTRLTVT.

The sample holds a few counts of this clone. The CDR3 DNA sequence: TGCGCCAGCAGCCACGACTCGACAGATGGCTACACCTTC. As protein: CASSHDSTDGYTF. The chain carries TRBV5-1 and TRBJ1-2, with a tentative D call TRBD1 (5 bases). The V gene lost 4 bases and the J gene lost 6 bases, with 13 bases spanning the gap. The CDR3 has 13 residues. CDR1 is SGHRS and CDR2 is YFSETQ in the germline V gene.

The chain links TRBV5-1 to TRBJ2-7; D gene ambiguous. Looked up from germline, CDR1 is SGHRS and CDR2 is YFSETQ. CDR3 length: 13 amino acids. Trimming stripped 3 bases from V and 6 bases from J, with 13 bases between. CDR3 region: CASSYQSRPEQYF. CDR3 DNA: TGCGCCAGCAGCTACCAATCCAGGCCCGAGCAGTACTTC.

The gene calls are TRBV19 and TRBJ2-2; the match to TRBD2 covers 9 bases. The CDR3 is 18 residues long. From germline, CDR1 is LNHDA and CDR2 SQIVND (reference sequence). V gave up 0 bases and J gave up 6 bases; unmatched junction bases: 11. The CDR3 DNA is TGTGCCAGTAGTATAGATCCCGCGGGGGGGCTTTGGTCCGGGGAGCTGTTTTTT. It specifies CASSIDPAGGLWSGELFF.

This clone was seen more than once but under ten times. The gene calls are TRBV7-9 and TRBJ1-1; D is perhaps TRBD1 (6 bases). The CDR3 runs to 13 residues. Germline V gene lookup returns CDR1 SEHNR and CDR2 FQNEAQ (reference sequence). Trimming left V 7 bases short and J 1 base short, with 10 bases between. As DNA, the CDR3 is TGTGCCAGCAACCAAGGGGGGAACACTGAAGCTTTCTTT. Its protein product is CASNQGGNTEAFF.

The chain's CDR3 is CASSLTAYTEAFF. Here the CDR3 DNA reads TGTGCCAGCAGTTTGACAGCGTACACTGAAGCTTTCTTT. V and J are TRBV6-6 and TRBJ1-1; possible D gene TRBD1, 5 bases. Germline V lookup: CDR1 MNHNY, CDR2 SVGAGI (reference sequence). The length of the CDR3 is 13 residues. With 4 bases removed from V and 3 bases from J, the gap between germline ends came to 9 bases.

The chain couples TRBV5-6 to TRBJ2-1; D is unclear. The CDR3 runs 14 residues. V was cut by 0 bases and J by 4 bases, with 8 bases left in between. The V gene's germline CDR1 is SGHDT and CDR2 YYEEEE. The CDR3 region is CASSLDQIYNEQFF. CDR3 DNA sequence: TGTGCCAGCAGCTTGGATCAGATATACAATGAGCAGTTCTTC.

The V call is TRBV6-1, the J call TRBJ2-7; 7 bases map to TRBD1. The length of the CDR3 is 15 residues. Germline V CDR1 and CDR2: MNHNS, SASEGT. V lost 6 bases to trimming and J lost 0 bases; unmatched junction nucleotides: 8. The CDR3 DNA is TGTGCCAGCAGACTTACAGGGGCGAACTCCTACGAGCAGTACTTC. Its protein product is CASRLTGANSYEQYF.

The gene calls are TRBV5-6 and TRBJ2-6; no reliable D call. With 0 bases removed from V and 0 bases from J, the gap between germline ends came to 4 bases. CDR1 and CDR2 from the germline V gene are SGHDT and YYEEEE. The CDR3 is made up of 15 amino acids. CDR3 sequence: CASSLAGSGANVLTF. CDR3 nucleotides: TGTGCCAGCAGCTTGGCCGGCTCTGGGGCCAACGTCCTGACTTTC.

The chain combines TRBV5-4 with TRBJ2-7, with D possibly TRBD2 on 5 matching bases. Per germline, CDR1 SGHNT and CDR2 YYREEE (reference sequence). The CDR3 is 15 amino acids. V was shortened by 4 bases and J by 0 bases, with 14 bases between the two germline ends. The chain's CDR3 is CASSNPTGSSYEQYF. CDR3 sequence (DNA): TGTGCCAGCAGCAACCCGACTGGGAGCTCCTACGAGCAGTACTTC.

V and J are TRBV10-3 and TRBJ1-5, with 9 bases that match TRBD1. The CDR3 totals 16 residues. V gave up 5 bases and J gave up 3 bases; unmatched junction bases: 8. Germline V gives CDR1 ENHRY, CDR2 SYGVKD. The CDR3 DNA is TGTGCCATCAGTACGACCGGGACAGGGTCCAATCAGCCCCAGCATTTT. Translated, it gives CAISTTGTGSNQPQHF.

This CDR3 reads CASSILAGGQNYNEQFF. Here the CDR3 DNA reads TGTGCCAGTAGTATTTTAGCGGGGGGGCAGAACTACAATGAGCAGTTCTTC. This chain joins TRBV19 and TRBJ2-1; 11 nucleotides match TRBD2. Germline V gene data show CDR1 as LNHDA and CDR2 as SQIVND (reference sequence). The CDR3 covers 17 residues. With V trimmed by 3 bases and J by 3 bases, 7 bases remained unmatched. Complete variable domain (other parts from reference TRBV19 and TRBJ2-1): DGGITQSPKYLFRKEGQNVTLSCEQNLNHDAMYWYRQDPGQGLRLIYYSQIVNDFQKGDIAEGYSVSREKKESFPLTVTSAQKNPTAFYLCASSILAGGQNYNEQFFGPGTRLTVL.

This clone was recorded only once. The chain has TRBV19 and TRBJ2-7, with 10 bases that match TRBD1. The trim removed 1 base at V and 3 bases at J, leaving 3 bases unmatched. Per the germline V gene, CDR1 is LNHDA and CDR2 is SQIVND (reference sequence). CDR3 length: 15 amino acids. The DNA for the CDR3 is TGTGCCAGTAGTATAGCGACAGGGGGCCTCTACGAGCAGTACTTC. Translation gives CASSIATGGLYEQYF.

The chain joins TRBV5-8 to TRBJ2-4, with a tentative D call TRBD2 (5 bases). Germline CDR1 and CDR2: SGHTS and YDEGEE. The CDR3 runs 12 residues. With 5 bases removed from V and 8 bases from J, the gap between germline ends came to 11 bases. CDR3 DNA sequence: TGTGCCAGCAGTCACGGGGTGGACATTCAGTACTTC. This codes for CASSHGVDIQYF.

This clone was detected only a few times. This chain connects TRBV4-2 to TRBJ2-3, with D perhaps TRBD2 (6 bases). The V end lost 1 base, the J end lost 1 base, and 18 bases lay between the germline ends. Germline V gene data show CDR1 as LGHNA and CDR2 as YNFKEQ. The CDR3 spans 18 residues. The DNA of the CDR3 is TGTGCCAGCAGCCAAGGGCTGTTAGGTAGCGGCCGCACAGATACGCAGTATTTT. Translating it yields CASSQGLLGSGRTDTQYF.